The 20 T cell receptor beta chains in this list originate from one sample, sequenced in a study of blood T cell repertoires in COVID-19 (TCRdb year 2020). The library was generated by the immunoSEQ multiplex PCR assay. TCRdb mirrors the immuneACCESS table, restricted to in-frame sequences. Some clones are absent from its copies; in checked studies, under half trace to an unresolved V gene, and the reason for the others is unknown. For this sample the table gives roughly 87,000 clones, of which 86% were detected only once. 8% of the sample belongs to the ten largest clones. The sequenced sample consisted of peripheral blood. The receptors shown here come from a man aged 45-65 years with active COVID-19.

The V gene is TRBV5-1, the J gene TRBJ2-1; D is ambiguous. V was clipped by 7 bases and J by 2 bases, with 7 bases between them. Germline V gene sequence: CDR1 SGHRS, CDR2 YFSETQ. CDR3 length: 12 amino acids. The CDR3 sequence: CASGRTYNEQFF. CDR3 nucleotide sequence: TGCGCCAGCGGGCGAACCTACAATGAGCAGTTCTTC.

The chain combines TRBV3-1 (or the pseudogene TRBV3-2) with TRBJ2-5; 10 nucleotides match TRBD2. Germline lookup yields CDR1 LGHDT and CDR2 YNNKEL (reference sequence). After removal of 2 bases from V and 6 bases from J, the junction contained 6 bases not matched to a gene. The CDR3 is made up of 15 amino acids. This CDR3 is CASSQSGLAAKTQYF. CDR3 coding DNA: TGTGCCAGCAGCCAATCAGGACTAGCGGCAAAGACCCAGTACTTC.

V usage is TRBV19 and J usage is TRBJ1-4; D not resolved. V was pared by 7 bases and J by 0 bases, with 12 bases between. CDR1 LNHDA and CDR2 SQIVND come from the germline V gene (reference sequence). The CDR3 is made up of 15 amino acids. The CDR3 DNA sequence: TGTGCCAGTACTTTCGCCGGGTCAACTAATGAAAAACTGTTTTTT. Amino acids: CASTFAGSTNEKLFF.

The chain has TRBV20-1 and TRBJ1-3, with D possibly matching TRBD1 (5 bases). CDR1 is DFQATT, CDR2 SNEGSKA, per germline (reference sequence). V shed 3 bases and J shed 2 bases, with 11 bases lying between them. The CDR3 is made up of 14 amino acids. The CDR3 bases are TGCAGTGCTAGTCGGGGGGGAACTGGAAACACCATATATTTT. It yields the protein CSASRGGTGNTIYF.

The chain employs TRBV19 and TRBJ1-5; TRBD1 agrees at 7 bases. The length of the CDR3 is 14 residues. From germline, CDR1 is LNHDA and CDR2 SQIVND (reference sequence). Trimming at V came to 2 bases and at J to 6 bases, leaving 4 bases not matched to a gene. The CDR3 coding sequence is TGTGCCAGTAGTATACCCACAGGGGCTCAGCCCCAGCATTTT. Its translation is CASSIPTGAQPQHF.

The chain is built from TRBV28 and TRBJ2-7, with 10 positions matching TRBD1. J lost 6 bases, V lost 8 bases, and 10 bases had no gene match. There are 14 residues in the CDR3. Germline lookup yields CDR1 MDHEN and CDR2 SYDVKM. DNA for the CDR3: TGTGCCAGCTCGACAGGGGGCGCTCAATTCGAGCAGTACTTC. It codes for CASSTGGAQFEQYF.

This sequence joins TRBV3-1 (or the pseudogene TRBV3-2) and TRBJ2-7; 8 positions agree with TRBD2. Losses at the gene ends were 2 bases for V and 3 bases for J; bases not matched to a gene: 12. This CDR3 comprises 17 residues. CDR1 and CDR2 (germline): LGHDT, YNNKEL (reference sequence). CDR3 sequence reads: CASSQSLRREVNYEQYF. The CDR3 coding sequence is TGTGCCAGCAGCCAATCCTTGAGGCGGGAGGTAAACTACGAGCAGTACTTC.

The V call is TRBV7-2, the J call TRBJ2-7, with D possibly matching TRBD1 (6 bases). The CDR3 spans 16 residues. With 4 bases removed from V and 3 bases from J, the gap between germline ends came to 19 bases. Per the germline V gene, CDR1 is SGHTA and CDR2 is FQGNSA. The CDR3 spells CASSSLAQGVYYEQYF. CDR3 in DNA: TGTGCCAGCAGCTCCCTGGCACAGGGTGTATACTACGAGCAGTACTTC. Full variable domain (rest looked up from reference TRBV7-2 and TRBJ2-7): GAGVSQSPSNKVTEKGKDVELRCDPISGHTALYWYRQSLGQGLEFLIYFQGNSAPDKSGLPSDRFSAERTGGSVSTLTIQRTQQEDSAVYLCASSSLAQGVYYEQYFGPGTRLTVT.

V gene TRBV6-5 combines with J gene TRBJ1-2, with 7 nucleotides matching TRBD1. The CDR3 is made up of 13 amino acids. Looked up from germline, CDR1 is MNHEY and CDR2 is SVGAGI. Trimming at V came to 7 bases and at J to 5 bases, leaving 7 bases not matched to a gene. This CDR3 is CASNEGTAYGYTF. CDR3 coding DNA: TGTGCCAGCAACGAGGGGACAGCTTATGGCTACACCTTC.

This clone was seen only once. The CDR3 sequence is CASSYTSSGQIDYGYTF. The CDR3 nucleotides read TGTGCCAGCAGTTACACCTCCTCGGGACAGATAGACTATGGCTACACCTTC. This chain joins TRBV6-2 or TRBV6-3 and TRBJ1-2, with 7 positions matching TRBD1. J lost 3 bases, V lost 2 bases, and 12 bases had no gene match. Per germline, CDR1 MNHEY and CDR2 SVGEGT. The CDR3 is made up of 17 amino acids.

This rearrangement joins TRBV2 to TRBJ2-1; possibly TRBD2 for D (7 bases). Germline V gives CDR1 SNHLY, CDR2 FYNNEI. The CDR3 runs to 14 residues. Deletions cut 10 bases from V and 5 bases from J, with 18 bases between. The CDR3 region has the DNA TGTGCCAACAGACTGGGGGGGGCGAACAATGAGCAGTTCTTC. This translates into CANRLGGANNEQFF. Full variable domain (remainder filled in from reference TRBV2 and TRBJ2-1): EPEVTQTPSHQVTQMGQEVILRCVPISNHLYFYWYRQILGQKVEFLVSFYNNEISEKSEIFDDQFSVERPDGSNFTLKIRSTKLEDSAMYFCANRLGGANNEQFFGPGTRLTVL.

V is TRBV28 and J is TRBJ1-1; D unclear. The CDR3 covers 15 residues. Germline lookup yields CDR1 MDHEN and CDR2 SYDVKM. The V gene lost 5 bases and the J gene lost 5 bases, with 18 bases spanning the gap. DNA of the CDR3: TGTGCCAGCAGTCCGGGGAAGTCCATTGGGACTGAAGCTTTCTTT. It encodes CASSPGKSIGTEAFF.

The CDR3 coding sequence is TGTGCCAGCAGTTTACTTGGACAGAAGAACACTGAAGCTTTCTTT. It yields the protein CASSLLGQKNTEAFF. The chain couples TRBV28 to TRBJ1-1, with D perhaps TRBD1 (6 bases). The germline gives CDR1 MDHEN, CDR2 SYDVKM. Trimming removed 2 bases at V and 1 base at J, with 11 bases between. This CDR3 has 15 residues.

This chain joins TRBV15 and TRBJ2-3; D is undetermined. CDR3 length: 12 amino acids. The germline V gene has CDR1 LNHNV and CDR2 YYDKDF (reference sequence). Between the trimmed V and J ends, which lost 0 bases and 5 bases, there was a span of 3 bases. In DNA form, the CDR3 reads TGTGCCACCAGCAGAGACCTAGATACGCAGTATTTT. This encodes CATSRDLDTQYF.

The chain uses TRBV28 and TRBJ2-2, with TRBD2 identical over 7 bases. The CDR3 is 15 residues long. Germline CDR1 is MDHEN and CDR2 is SYDVKM. V gave up 6 bases and J gave up 6 bases; unmatched junction bases: 10. The CDR3 protein is CASSGGKGLPGELFF. For the CDR3, the DNA is TGTGCCAGCAGCGGGGGGAAGGGCCTCCCCGGGGAGCTGTTTTTT.

The CDR3 here is CASSFQGGEKLFF. In DNA form, the CDR3 reads TGCGCCAGCAGCTTCCAGGGAGGTGAAAAACTGTTTTTT. V is TRBV5-1 and J is TRBJ1-4, with D possibly TRBD1 on 5 matching bases. Germline CDR1 SGHRS, CDR2 YFSETQ. V dropped 2 bases and J dropped 7 bases, with 9 bases sitting between them. The CDR3 is 13 residues long. The full variable domain, rest sourced from reference TRBV5-1 and TRBJ1-4, is KAGVTQTPRYLIKTRGQQVTLSCSPISGHRSVSWYQQTPGQGLQFLFEYFSETQRNKGNFPGRFSGRQFSNSRSEMNVSTLELGDSALYLCASSFQGGEKLFFGSGTQLSVL.

V usage is TRBV28 and J usage is TRBJ2-2; 9 nucleotides agree with TRBD2. Germline V gives CDR1 MDHEN, CDR2 SYDVKM. Trimming removed 7 bases from V and 5 bases from J; junction bases left unmatched: 8. The CDR3 runs 15 residues. The CDR3 bases are TGTGCCAGCACCGCGGGAGGGATTGTGACCGGGGAGCTGTTTTTT. Translating it yields CASTAGGIVTGELFF.

The genes are TRBV19 and TRBJ1-3, with D perhaps matching TRBD1 (5 bases). Germline assignment: CDR1 LNHDA and CDR2 SQIVND (reference sequence). The V gene lost 7 bases and the J gene lost 5 bases, with 15 bases spanning the gap. This CDR3 region has 14 residues. The CDR3 nucleotides read TGTGCCAGTAAGTCCCCAGGGCGGAGAAACACCATATATTTT. This codes for CASKSPGRRNTIYF.

The rearrangement joins TRBV30 to TRBJ2-7; maybe TRBD1 (6 bases). The length of the CDR3 is 13 residues. From germline, CDR1 is GTSNPN and CDR2 SVGIG (reference sequence). V lost 0 bases and J lost 5, with 11 bases in between. In DNA form, the CDR3 reads TGTGCCTGGAGTGTAAACAGGGTGGACGAGCAGTACTTC. It translates to CAWSVNRVDEQYF.

The genes are TRBV28 and TRBJ1-6; 7 bases agree with TRBD1. The junction had 15 bases not matched to a gene; V was cut back by 4 bases and J by 9 bases. The length of the CDR3 is 17 residues. CDR1 MDHEN and CDR2 SYDVKM come from the germline V gene. CDR3 nucleotides: TGTGCCAGCAGTTCGCGCCGACAGGGTGGAATGATTTCACCCCTCCACTTT. Protein sequence: CASSSRRQGGMISPLHF.